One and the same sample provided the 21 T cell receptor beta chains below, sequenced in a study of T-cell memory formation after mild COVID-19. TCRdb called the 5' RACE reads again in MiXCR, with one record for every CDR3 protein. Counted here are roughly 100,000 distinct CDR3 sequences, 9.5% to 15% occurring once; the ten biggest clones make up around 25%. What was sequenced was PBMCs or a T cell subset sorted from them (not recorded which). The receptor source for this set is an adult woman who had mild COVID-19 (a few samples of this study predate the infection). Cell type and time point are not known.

CDR3 region: CASSRTLGRNQPQHF. The CDR3 region has the DNA TGCGCCAGCAGCCGGACCTTGGGGAGAAATCAGCCCCAGCATTTT. The chain combines TRBV4-1 with TRBJ1-5; D gene uncertain. This CDR3 contains 15 residues. Trimming took off 4 bases at V and 4 bases at J, with 14 bases between the two ends. The germline gives CDR1 MGHRA, CDR2 YSYEKL.

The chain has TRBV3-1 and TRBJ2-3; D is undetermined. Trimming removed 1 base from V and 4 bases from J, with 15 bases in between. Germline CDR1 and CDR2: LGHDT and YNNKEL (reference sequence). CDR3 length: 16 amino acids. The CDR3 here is CASSQVLLITADTQYF. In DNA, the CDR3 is TGTGCCAGCAGCCAAGTGCTTTTAATTACGGCAGATACGCAGTATTTT.

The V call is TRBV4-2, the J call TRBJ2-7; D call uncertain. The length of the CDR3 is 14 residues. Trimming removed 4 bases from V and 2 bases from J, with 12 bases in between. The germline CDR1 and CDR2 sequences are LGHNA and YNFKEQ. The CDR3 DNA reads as TGTGCCAGCAGCCCACGGACGGAAGCCTACGAGCAGTACTTC. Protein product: CASSPRTEAYEQYF.

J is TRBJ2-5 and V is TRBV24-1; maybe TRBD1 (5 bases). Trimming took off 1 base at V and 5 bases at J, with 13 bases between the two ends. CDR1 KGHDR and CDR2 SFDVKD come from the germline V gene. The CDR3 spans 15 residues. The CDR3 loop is CATSDFQGNWETQYF. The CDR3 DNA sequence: TGTGCCACCAGTGATTTCCAGGGAAATTGGGAGACCCAGTACTTC.

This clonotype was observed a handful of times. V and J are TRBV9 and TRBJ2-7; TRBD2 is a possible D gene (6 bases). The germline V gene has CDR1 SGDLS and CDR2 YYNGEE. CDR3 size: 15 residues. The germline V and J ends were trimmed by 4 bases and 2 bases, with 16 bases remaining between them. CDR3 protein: CASSRPSSGAYEQYF. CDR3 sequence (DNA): TGTGCCAGCAGCCGGCCTTCGTCGGGGGCCTACGAGCAGTACTTC.

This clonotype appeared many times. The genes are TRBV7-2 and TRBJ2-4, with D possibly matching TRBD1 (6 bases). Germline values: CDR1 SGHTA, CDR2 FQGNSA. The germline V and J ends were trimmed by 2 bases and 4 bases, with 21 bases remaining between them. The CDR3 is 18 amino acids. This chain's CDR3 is CASSLWTQGADPKNIQYF. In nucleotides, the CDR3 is TGTGCCAGCAGCTTATGGACACAGGGAGCCGATCCAAAAAACATTCAGTACTTC.

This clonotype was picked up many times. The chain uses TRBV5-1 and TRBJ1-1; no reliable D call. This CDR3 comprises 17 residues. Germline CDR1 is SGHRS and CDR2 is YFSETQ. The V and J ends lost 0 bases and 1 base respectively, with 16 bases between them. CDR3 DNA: TGCGCCAGCAGCTTGGACCCCGGAGCTGGGCAGAACACTGAAGCTTTCTTT. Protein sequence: CASSLDPGAGQNTEAFF.

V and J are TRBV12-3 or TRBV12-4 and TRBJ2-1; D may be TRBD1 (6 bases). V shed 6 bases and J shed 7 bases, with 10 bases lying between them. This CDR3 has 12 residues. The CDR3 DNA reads TGTGCCAGCAGGTTACAGGGTAATGAGCAGTTCTTC. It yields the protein CASRLQGNEQFF.

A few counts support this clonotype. In DNA form, the CDR3 reads TGCAGCTTCGAGTTCGGCGACGGGACTAGCGGGGAGCAGTTCTTC. Residues: CSFEFGDGTSGEQFF. The chain uses TRBV29-1 and TRBJ2-1; 12 bases agree with TRBD2. Unmatched junction bases numbered 15, after V lost 8 bases and J lost 10 bases. The CDR3 has 15 residues. Germline V gene lookup returns CDR1 SQVTM and CDR2 ANQGSEA.

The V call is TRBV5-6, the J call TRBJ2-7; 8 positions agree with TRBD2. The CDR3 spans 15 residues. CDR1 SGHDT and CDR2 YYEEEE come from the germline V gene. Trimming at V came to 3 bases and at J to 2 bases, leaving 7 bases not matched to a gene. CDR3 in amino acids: CASSSLSGRTYEQYF. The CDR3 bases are TGTGCCAGCAGCTCATTAAGCGGGAGAACCTACGAGCAGTACTTC.

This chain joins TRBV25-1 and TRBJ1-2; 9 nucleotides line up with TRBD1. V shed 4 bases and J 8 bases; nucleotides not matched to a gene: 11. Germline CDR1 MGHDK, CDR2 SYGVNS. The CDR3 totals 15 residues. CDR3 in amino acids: CASSGPGQGLGGYTF. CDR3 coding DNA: TGTGCCAGCAGTGGACCGGGACAGGGACTAGGCGGCTACACCTTC.

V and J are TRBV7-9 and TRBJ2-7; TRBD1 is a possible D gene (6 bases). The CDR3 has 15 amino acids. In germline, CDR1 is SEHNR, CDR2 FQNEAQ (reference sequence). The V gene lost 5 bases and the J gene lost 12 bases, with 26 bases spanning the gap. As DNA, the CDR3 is TGTGCCAGCAGCGACCAATCGACAGGCCGCTCCCTCTCGTACTTC. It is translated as CASSDQSTGRSLSYF.

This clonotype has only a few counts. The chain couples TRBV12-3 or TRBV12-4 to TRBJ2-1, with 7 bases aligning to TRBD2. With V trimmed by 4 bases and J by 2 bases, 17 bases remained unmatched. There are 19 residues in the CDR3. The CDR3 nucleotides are TGTGCCAGCAGTTCGCACCTTAGCGGGCCCGACATGACCTACAATGAGCAGTTCTTC. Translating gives CASSSHLSGPDMTYNEQFF.

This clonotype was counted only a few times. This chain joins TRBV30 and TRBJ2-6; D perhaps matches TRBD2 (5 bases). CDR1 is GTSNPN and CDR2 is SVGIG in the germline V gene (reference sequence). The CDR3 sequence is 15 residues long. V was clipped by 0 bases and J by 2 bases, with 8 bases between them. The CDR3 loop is CAWSVDGAGANVLTF. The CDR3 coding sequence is TGTGCCTGGAGTGTAGACGGGGCTGGGGCCAACGTCCTGACTTTC.

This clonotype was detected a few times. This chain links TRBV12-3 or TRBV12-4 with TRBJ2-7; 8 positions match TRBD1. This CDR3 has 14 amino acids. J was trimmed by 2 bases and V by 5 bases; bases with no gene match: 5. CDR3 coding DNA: TGTGCCAGCAGTCCGGACAGGGCGGCCTACGAGCAGTACTTC. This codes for CASSPDRAAYEQYF.

This CDR3 reads CSVDGTGTDTQYF. CDR3 coding DNA: TGCAGCGTTGACGGGACAGGGACAGATACGCAGTATTTT. This chain links TRBV29-1 with TRBJ2-3; 9 positions agree with TRBD1. Per germline, CDR1 SQVTM and CDR2 ANQGSEA. The CDR3 is 13 amino acids. After removal of 3 bases from V and 3 bases from J, the junction contained 1 base not matched to a gene.

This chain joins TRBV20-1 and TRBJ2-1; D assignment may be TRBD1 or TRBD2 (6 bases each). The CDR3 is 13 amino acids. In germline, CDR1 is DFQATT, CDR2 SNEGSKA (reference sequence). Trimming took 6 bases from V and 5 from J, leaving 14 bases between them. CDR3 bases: TGCAGTGCCGCGAGGGGGGAAGACAATGAGCAGTTCTTC. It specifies CSAARGEDNEQFF.

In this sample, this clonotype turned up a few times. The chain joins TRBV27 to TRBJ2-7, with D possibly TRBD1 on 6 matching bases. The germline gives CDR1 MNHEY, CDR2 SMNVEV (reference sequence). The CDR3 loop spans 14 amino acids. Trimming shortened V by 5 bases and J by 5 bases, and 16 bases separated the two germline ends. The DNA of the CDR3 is TGTGCCAGCAGTCCCTACAGGGAACGTAACGAGCAGTACTTC. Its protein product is CASSPYRERNEQYF.

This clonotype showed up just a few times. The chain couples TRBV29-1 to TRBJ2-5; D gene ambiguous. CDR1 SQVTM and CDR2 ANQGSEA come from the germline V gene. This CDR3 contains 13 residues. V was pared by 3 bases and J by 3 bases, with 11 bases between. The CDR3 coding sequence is TGCAGCGTTGATGCTTATGGGGAAGAGACCCAGTACTTC. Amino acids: CSVDAYGEETQYF. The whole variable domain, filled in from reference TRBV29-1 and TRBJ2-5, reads SAVISQKPSRDICQRGTSLTIQCQVDSQVTMMFWYRQQPGQSLTLIATANQGSEATYESGFVIDKFPISRPNLTFSTLTVSNMSPEDSSIYLCSVDAYGEETQYFGPGTRLLVL.

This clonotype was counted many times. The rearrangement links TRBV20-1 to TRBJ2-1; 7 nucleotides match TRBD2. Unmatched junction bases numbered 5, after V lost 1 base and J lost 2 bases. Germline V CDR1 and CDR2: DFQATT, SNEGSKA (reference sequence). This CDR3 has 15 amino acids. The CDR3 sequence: CSARGQREAYNEQFF. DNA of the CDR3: TGCAGTGCTAGAGGTCAGCGGGAAGCCTACAATGAGCAGTTCTTC.

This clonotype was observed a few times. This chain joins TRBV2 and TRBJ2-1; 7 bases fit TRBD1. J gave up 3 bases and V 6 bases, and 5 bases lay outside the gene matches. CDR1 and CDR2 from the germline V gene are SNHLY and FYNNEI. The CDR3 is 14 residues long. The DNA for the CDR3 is TGTGCCAGCAGCCCGCGACAGGGCTACAATGAGCAGTTCTTC. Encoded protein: CASSPRQGYNEQFF.